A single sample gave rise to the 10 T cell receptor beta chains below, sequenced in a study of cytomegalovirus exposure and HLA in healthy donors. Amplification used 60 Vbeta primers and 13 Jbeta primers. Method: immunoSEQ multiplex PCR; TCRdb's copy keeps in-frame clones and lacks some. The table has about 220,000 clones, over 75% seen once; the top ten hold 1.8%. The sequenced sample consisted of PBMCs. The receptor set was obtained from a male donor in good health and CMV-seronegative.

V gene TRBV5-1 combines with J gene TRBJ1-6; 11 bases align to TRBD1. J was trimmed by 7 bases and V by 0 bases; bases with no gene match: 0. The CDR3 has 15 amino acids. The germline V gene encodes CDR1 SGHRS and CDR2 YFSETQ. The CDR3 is CASSLGTGGNSPLHF. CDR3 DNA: TGCGCCAGCAGCTTGGGGACAGGGGGCAATTCACCCCTCCACTTT.

The DNA of the CDR3 is TGCGCCAGCAGCTGGAACAGGGGTATGAACACTGAAGCTTTCTTT. As protein: CASSWNRGMNTEAFF. The gene calls are TRBV5-1 and TRBJ1-1; 7 bases match TRBD1. V trimming: 3 bases; J trimming: 0 bases; junction bases outside the gene matches: 5. Germline values: CDR1 SGHRS, CDR2 YFSETQ. The CDR3 runs 15 residues. The variable domain in full, with the rest retrieved from reference TRBV5-1 and TRBJ1-1, is KAGVTQTPRYLIKTRGQQVTLSCSPISGHRSVSWYQQTPGQGLQFLFEYFSETQRNKGNFPGRFSGRQFSNSRSEMNVSTLELGDSALYLCASSWNRGMNTEAFFGQGTRLTVV.

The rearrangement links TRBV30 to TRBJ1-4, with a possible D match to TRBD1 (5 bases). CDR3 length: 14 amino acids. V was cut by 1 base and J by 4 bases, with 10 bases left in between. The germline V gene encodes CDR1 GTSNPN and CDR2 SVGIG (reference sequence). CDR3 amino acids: CAWSELGVNEKLFF. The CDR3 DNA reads TGTGCCTGGAGTGAGCTAGGGGTTAATGAAAAACTGTTTTTT.

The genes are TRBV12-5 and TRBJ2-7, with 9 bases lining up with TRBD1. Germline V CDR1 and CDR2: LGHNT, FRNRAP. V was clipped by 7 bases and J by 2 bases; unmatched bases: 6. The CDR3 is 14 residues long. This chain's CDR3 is CASAPDRGPYEQYF. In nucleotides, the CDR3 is TGTGCTAGTGCTCCGGACAGGGGCCCCTACGAGCAGTACTTC. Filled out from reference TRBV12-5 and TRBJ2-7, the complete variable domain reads DARVTQTPRHKVTEMGQEVTMRCQPILGHNTVFWYRQTMMQGLELLAYFRNRAPLDDSGMPKDRFSAEMPDATLATLKIQPSEPRDSAVYFCASAPDRGPYEQYFGPGTRLTVT.

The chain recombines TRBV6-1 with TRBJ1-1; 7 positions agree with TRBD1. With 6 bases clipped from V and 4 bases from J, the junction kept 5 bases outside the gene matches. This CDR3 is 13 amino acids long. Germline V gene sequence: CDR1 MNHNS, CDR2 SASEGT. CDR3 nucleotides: TGTGCCAGCAGAGACAGGGCCGCCACTGAAGCTTTCTTT. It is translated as CASRDRAATEAFF.

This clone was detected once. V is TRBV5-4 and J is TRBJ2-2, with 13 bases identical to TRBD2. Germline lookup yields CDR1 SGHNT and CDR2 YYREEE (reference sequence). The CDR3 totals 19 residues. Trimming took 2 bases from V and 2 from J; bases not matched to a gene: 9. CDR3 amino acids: CASSLLAGLAGPNTGELFF. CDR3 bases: TGTGCCAGCAGCTTATTGGCGGGACTAGCGGGGCCAAACACCGGGGAGCTGTTTTTT.

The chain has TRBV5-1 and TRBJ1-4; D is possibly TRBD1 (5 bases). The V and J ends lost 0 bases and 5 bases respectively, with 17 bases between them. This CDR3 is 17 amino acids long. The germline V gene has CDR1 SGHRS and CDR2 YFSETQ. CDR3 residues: CASSLGQGIGENEKLFF. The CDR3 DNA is TGCGCCAGCAGCTTGGGGCAGGGAATAGGCGAAAATGAAAAACTGTTTTTT.

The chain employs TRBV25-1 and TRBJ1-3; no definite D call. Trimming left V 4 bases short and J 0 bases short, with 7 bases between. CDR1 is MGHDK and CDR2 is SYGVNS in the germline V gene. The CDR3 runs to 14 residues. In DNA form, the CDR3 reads TGTGCCAGCAGTGCCAGGATCTCTGGAAACACCATATATTTT. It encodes CASSARISGNTIYF.

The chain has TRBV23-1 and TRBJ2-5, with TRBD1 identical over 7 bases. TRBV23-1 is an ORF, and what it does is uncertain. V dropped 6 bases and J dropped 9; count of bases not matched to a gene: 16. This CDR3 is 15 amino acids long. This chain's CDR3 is CASSNRWARGSSQYF. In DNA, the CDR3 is TGCGCCAGCAGCAACCGGTGGGCCAGGGGGTCATCCCAGTACTTC.

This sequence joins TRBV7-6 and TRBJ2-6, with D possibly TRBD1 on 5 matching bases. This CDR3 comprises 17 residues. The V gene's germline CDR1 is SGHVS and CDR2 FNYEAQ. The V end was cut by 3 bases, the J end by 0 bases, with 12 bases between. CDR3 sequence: CASSFPDSPSGANVLTF. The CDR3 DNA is TGTGCCAGCAGCTTCCCCGACAGTCCCTCTGGGGCCAACGTCCTGACTTTC.